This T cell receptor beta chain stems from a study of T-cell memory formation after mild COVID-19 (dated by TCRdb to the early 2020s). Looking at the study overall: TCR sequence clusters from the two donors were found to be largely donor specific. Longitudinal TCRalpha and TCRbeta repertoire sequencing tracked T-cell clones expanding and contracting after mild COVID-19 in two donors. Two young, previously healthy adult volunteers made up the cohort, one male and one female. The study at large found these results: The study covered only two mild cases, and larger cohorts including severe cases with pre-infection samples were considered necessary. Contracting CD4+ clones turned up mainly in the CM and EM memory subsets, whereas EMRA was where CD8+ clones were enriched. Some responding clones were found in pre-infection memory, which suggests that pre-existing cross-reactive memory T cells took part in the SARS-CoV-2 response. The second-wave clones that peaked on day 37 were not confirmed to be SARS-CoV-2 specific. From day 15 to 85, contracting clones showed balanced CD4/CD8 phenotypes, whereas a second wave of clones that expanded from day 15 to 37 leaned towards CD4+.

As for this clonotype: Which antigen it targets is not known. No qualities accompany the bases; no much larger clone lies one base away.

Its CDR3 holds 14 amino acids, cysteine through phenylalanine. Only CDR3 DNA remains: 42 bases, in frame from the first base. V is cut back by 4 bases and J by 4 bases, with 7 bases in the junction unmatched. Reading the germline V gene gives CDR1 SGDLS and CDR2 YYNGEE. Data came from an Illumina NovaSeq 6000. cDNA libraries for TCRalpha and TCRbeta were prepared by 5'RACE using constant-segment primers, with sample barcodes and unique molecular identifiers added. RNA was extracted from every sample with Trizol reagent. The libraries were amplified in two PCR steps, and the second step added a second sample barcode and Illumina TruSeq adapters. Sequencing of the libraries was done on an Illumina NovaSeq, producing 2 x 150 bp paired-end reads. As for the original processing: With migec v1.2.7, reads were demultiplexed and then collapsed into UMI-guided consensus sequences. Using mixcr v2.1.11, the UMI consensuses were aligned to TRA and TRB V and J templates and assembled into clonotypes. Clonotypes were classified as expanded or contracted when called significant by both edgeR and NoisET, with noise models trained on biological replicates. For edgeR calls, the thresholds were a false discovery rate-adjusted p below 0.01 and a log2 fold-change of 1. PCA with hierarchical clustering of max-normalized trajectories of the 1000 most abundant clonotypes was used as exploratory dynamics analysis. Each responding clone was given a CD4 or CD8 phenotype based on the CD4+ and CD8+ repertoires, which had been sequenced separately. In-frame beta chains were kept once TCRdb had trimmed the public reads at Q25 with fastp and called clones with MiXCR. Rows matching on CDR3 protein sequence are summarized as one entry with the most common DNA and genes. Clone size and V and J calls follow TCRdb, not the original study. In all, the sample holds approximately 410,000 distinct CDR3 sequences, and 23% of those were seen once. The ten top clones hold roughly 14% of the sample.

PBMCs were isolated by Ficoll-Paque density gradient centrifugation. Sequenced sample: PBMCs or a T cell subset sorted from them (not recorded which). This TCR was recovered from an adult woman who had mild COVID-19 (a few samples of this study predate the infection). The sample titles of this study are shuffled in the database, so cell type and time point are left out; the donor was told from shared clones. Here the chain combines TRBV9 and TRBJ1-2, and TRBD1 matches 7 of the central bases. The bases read TGTGCCAGCAGCTCTCCAGGGGGACTCTATGGCTACACCTTC. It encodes CASSSPGGLYGYTF.